This is a list of T cell receptor beta chains from one sample in a study of cytomegalovirus exposure and HLA in healthy donors. The table came from immunoSEQ multiplex PCR; TCRdb's copy has only in-frame clones and leaves some out. The sample holds approximately 130,000 clones, 80% to 85% seen once. What was sequenced was PBMCs. The source of these receptors is a man younger than 35 in good health and CMV-seronegative. The CDR3 runs from the conserved cysteine through the conserved F or W. The D gene is left open where the match is weak. Only some rows state a clone size, as once, few, many or a class for expanded clones.

v_gene: TRBV12-5; d_gene: TRBD1; abundance: -; j_gene: TRBJ1-2; CDR3aa: CASGTTGTEGYTF; CDR3nt: TGTGCTAGTGGAACAACGGGGACAGAAGGCTACACCTTC
v_gene: TRBV29-1; d_gene: -; abundance: -; j_gene: TRBJ2-4; CDR3aa: CSVRRSGIPIQYF; CDR3nt: TGCAGCGTTCGGCGGAGTGGAATTCCCATTCAGTACTTC
v_gene: TRBV6-4; d_gene: -; abundance: -; j_gene: TRBJ2-3; CDR3aa: CASSGKGGTDTQYF; CDR3nt: TGTGCCAGCAGTGGAAAAGGGGGCACAGATACGCAGTATTTT
v_gene: TRBV11-3; d_gene: -; abundance: -; j_gene: TRBJ1-1; CDR3aa: CASSPRGGPNTEAFF; CDR3nt: TGTGCCAGCAGCCCCCGGGGGGGGCCCAACACTGAAGCTTTCTTT
v_gene: TRBV5-1; d_gene: -; abundance: -; j_gene: TRBJ2-3; CDR3aa: CASSLEGVSTDTQYF; CDR3nt: TGCGCCAGCAGCTTGGAGGGGGTTTCTACAGATACGCAGTATTTT
v_gene: TRBV12-5; d_gene: -; abundance: -; j_gene: TRBJ1-2; CDR3aa: CASGPDSYGYTF; CDR3nt: TGTGCTAGTGGCCCCGACAGCTATGGCTACACCTTC
v_gene: TRBV2; d_gene: -; abundance: -; j_gene: TRBJ1-2; CDR3aa: CASSEGGGSYGYTF; CDR3nt: TGTGCCAGCAGCGAAGGGGGGGGAAGCTATGGCTACACCTTC
v_gene: TRBV19; d_gene: -; abundance: -; j_gene: TRBJ1-1; CDR3aa: CASRVQGPSRAFF; CDR3nt: TGTGCCAGTAGAGTACAGGGTCCGTCACGAGCTTTCTTT
v_gene: TRBV6-5; d_gene: TRBD2; abundance: -; j_gene: TRBJ2-7; CDR3aa: CASRLGLAESYEQYF; CDR3nt: TGTGCCAGCAGACTCGGACTAGCAGAGAGCTACGAGCAGTACTTC
v_gene: TRBV6-6; d_gene: TRBD1; abundance: -; j_gene: TRBJ2-1; CDR3aa: CASSGPGQGLNEQFF; CDR3nt: TGTGCCAGCAGTGGACCGGGACAGGGCCTCAATGAGCAGTTCTTC
v_gene: TRBV9; d_gene: -; abundance: -; j_gene: TRBJ1-2; CDR3aa: CASSEGGGYTF; CDR3nt: TGTGCCAGCTCCGAGGGGGGGGGCTACACCTTC
v_gene: TRBV15; d_gene: -; abundance: -; j_gene: TRBJ2-6; CDR3aa: CATSRVAGTGANVLTF; CDR3nt: TGTGCCACCAGCAGAGTGGCCGGGACTGGGGCCAACGTCCTGACTTTC
v_gene: TRBV19; d_gene: -; abundance: -; j_gene: TRBJ1-2; CDR3aa: CASSIGRESDGYTF; CDR3nt: TGTGCCAGTAGTATAGGGAGAGAGTCCGATGGCTACACCTTC
v_gene: TRBV30; d_gene: TRBD1; abundance: -; j_gene: TRBJ2-7; CDR3aa: CAWSVGGPYEQYF; CDR3nt: TGTGCCTGGAGTGTAGGGGGCCCCTACGAGCAGTACTTC
v_gene: TRBV7-7; d_gene: TRBD1; abundance: -; j_gene: TRBJ2-3; CDR3aa: CASSGGQGADTQYF; CDR3nt: TGTGCTAGCAGCGGAGGACAGGGAGCGGATACGCAGTATTTT
v_gene: TRBV7-9; d_gene: -; abundance: -; j_gene: TRBJ2-5; CDR3aa: CASSPKVRVGETQYF; CDR3nt: TGTGCCAGCAGCCCAAAGGTCAGGGTTGGTGAGACCCAGTACTTC
v_gene: TRBV9; d_gene: -; abundance: -; j_gene: TRBJ1-5; CDR3aa: CASSVDDAEDQPQHF; CDR3nt: TGTGCCAGCAGCGTAGATGATGCTGAGGATCAGCCCCAGCATTTT
v_gene: TRBV6-5; d_gene: -; abundance: few; j_gene: TRBJ1-1; CDR3aa: CASKTAGWHTEAFF; CDR3nt: TGTGCCAGCAAGACGGCAGGATGGCACACTGAAGCTTTCTTT
v_gene: TRBV4-3; d_gene: -; abundance: -; j_gene: TRBJ2-7; CDR3aa: CASRGIIGGVHEQYF; CDR3nt: TGCGCCAGCAGGGGTATAATAGGGGGAGTGCACGAGCAGTACTTC
v_gene: TRBV5-6; d_gene: -; abundance: -; j_gene: TRBJ2-7; CDR3aa: CASSRDTYEQYF; CDR3nt: TGTGCCAGCAGCCGGGACACTTACGAGCAGTACTTC
v_gene: TRBV15; d_gene: -; abundance: -; j_gene: TRBJ2-1; CDR3aa: CATSRRQDTEQFF; CDR3nt: TGTGCCACCAGCAGGCGACAGGATACTGAGCAGTTCTTC
v_gene: TRBV7-2; d_gene: -; abundance: -; j_gene: TRBJ2-7; CDR3aa: CASSPPDQVFYEQYF; CDR3nt: TGTGCCAGCAGCCCACCTGATCAGGTTTTCTACGAGCAGTACTTC
v_gene: TRBV7-2; d_gene: TRBD1; abundance: -; j_gene: TRBJ2-7; CDR3aa: CASSYDRGLVYEQYF; CDR3nt: TGTGCCAGCAGCTATGACAGGGGGCTCGTCTACGAGCAGTACTTC
v_gene: TRBV6-5; d_gene: TRBD1; abundance: -; j_gene: TRBJ1-1; CDR3aa: CASSWTGGARTEAFF; CDR3nt: TGTGCCAGCAGCTGGACAGGGGGCGCGAGAACTGAAGCTTTCTTT
v_gene: TRBV28; d_gene: -; abundance: -; j_gene: TRBJ1-6; CDR3aa: CASSPPQESSYNSPLHF; CDR3nt: TGTGCCAGCAGTCCCCCACAGGAAAGCTCCTATAATTCACCCCTCCACTTT
v_gene: TRBV9; d_gene: -; abundance: -; j_gene: TRBJ2-6; CDR3aa: CASSVGSGLSSGANVLTF; CDR3nt: TGTGCCAGCAGCGTAGGGTCAGGCCTAAGCTCTGGGGCCAACGTCCTGACTTTC
v_gene: TRBV15; d_gene: -; abundance: -; j_gene: TRBJ1-2; CDR3aa: CATEGGARSYGYTF; CDR3nt: TGTGCCACCGAGGGAGGAGCACGGAGCTATGGCTACACCTTC
v_gene: TRBV6-5; d_gene: -; abundance: -; j_gene: TRBJ1-2; CDR3aa: CASSYVGGGYTF; CDR3nt: TGTGCCAGCAGTTACGTGGGGGGTGGCTACACCTTC
v_gene: TRBV6-5; d_gene: TRBD1; abundance: once; j_gene: TRBJ1-5; CDR3aa: CASSPDRVGYQPQHF; CDR3nt: TGTGCCAGCAGCCCAGACAGGGTAGGCTATCAGCCCCAGCATTTT
v_gene: TRBV6-5; d_gene: TRBD1; abundance: -; j_gene: TRBJ1-2; CDR3aa: CASRSSGTGNGYTF; CDR3nt: TGTGCCAGCAGATCCTCCGGGACAGGGAATGGCTACACCTTC
v_gene: TRBV6-5; d_gene: TRBD2; abundance: -; j_gene: TRBJ2-7; CDR3aa: CASGLAVTYEQYF; CDR3nt: TGTGCCAGCGGACTAGCGGTAACCTACGAGCAGTACTTC
v_gene: TRBV28; d_gene: -; abundance: -; j_gene: TRBJ1-2; CDR3aa: CASSFRAGYGYTF; CDR3nt: TGTGCCAGCAGTTTTAGGGCAGGGTATGGCTACACCTTC
v_gene: TRBV5-1; d_gene: -; abundance: -; j_gene: TRBJ1-2; CDR3aa: CASSLDRIGYGYTF; CDR3nt: TGCGCCAGCAGCTTGGACCGCATCGGGTATGGCTACACCTTC
v_gene: TRBV2; d_gene: -; abundance: -; j_gene: TRBJ1-1; CDR3aa: CASSDIRTTGEAFF; CDR3nt: TGTGCCAGCAGTGATATCAGGACAACCGGTGAAGCTTTCTTT
v_gene: TRBV28; d_gene: -; abundance: few; j_gene: TRBJ2-5; CDR3aa: CASSYAGSKETQYF; CDR3nt: TGTGCCAGCAGTTACGCCGGGTCGAAAGAGACCCAGTACTTC
v_gene: TRBV6-1; d_gene: -; abundance: -; j_gene: TRBJ1-5; CDR3aa: CASSELQANQPQHF; CDR3nt: TGTGCCAGCAGTGAACTGCAGGCGAATCAGCCCCAGCATTTT
v_gene: TRBV29-1; d_gene: TRBD1; abundance: -; j_gene: TRBJ2-7; CDR3aa: CSVEQGAFYEQYF; CDR3nt: TGCAGCGTTGAACAGGGGGCGTTTTACGAGCAGTACTTC
v_gene: TRBV18; d_gene: TRBD1; abundance: -; j_gene: TRBJ1-5; CDR3aa: CASSPGAGTVNQPQHF; CDR3nt: TGTGCCAGCTCACCGGGGGCTGGGACAGTCAATCAGCCCCAGCATTTT
v_gene: TRBV13; d_gene: -; abundance: -; j_gene: TRBJ2-6; CDR3aa: CASSPRTGQTSGANVLTF; CDR3nt: TGTGCCAGCAGCCCGCGCACAGGGCAAACCTCTGGGGCCAACGTCCTGACTTTC
v_gene: TRBV7-2; d_gene: -; abundance: -; j_gene: TRBJ1-3; CDR3aa: CASSFTGPQPVSGNTIYF; CDR3nt: TGTGCCAGCAGCTTTACAGGGCCGCAGCCTGTCTCTGGAAACACCATATATTTT
v_gene: TRBV2; d_gene: -; abundance: few; j_gene: TRBJ1-6; CDR3aa: CASNLEQSSYNSPLHF; CDR3nt: TGTGCCAGCAACCTCGAACAGAGCTCCTATAATTCACCCCTCCACTTT
v_gene: TRBV5-1; d_gene: -; abundance: -; j_gene: TRBJ2-3; CDR3aa: CASSQRGATDTQYF; CDR3nt: TGCGCCAGCAGCCAACGGGGAGCCACAGATACGCAGTATTTT
v_gene: TRBV6-6; d_gene: TRBD1; abundance: -; j_gene: TRBJ1-2; CDR3aa: CASSYVGTGDYGYTF; CDR3nt: TGTGCCAGCAGTTACGTCGGGACAGGGGACTATGGCTACACCTTC
v_gene: TRBV28; d_gene: TRBD1; abundance: -; j_gene: TRBJ2-7; CDR3aa: CASSFDYRTGSFYEQYF; CDR3nt: TGTGCCAGCAGTTTCGATTACAGGACAGGGTCCTTTTACGAGCAGTACTTC
v_gene: TRBV30; d_gene: -; abundance: -; j_gene: TRBJ2-3; CDR3aa: CAWSSQRVMTDTQYF; CDR3nt: TGTGCCTGGAGTTCTCAGCGGGTCATGACAGATACGCAGTATTTT
v_gene: TRBV12-5; d_gene: TRBD1; abundance: -; j_gene: TRBJ1-1; CDR3aa: CASGPDRGAEAFF; CDR3nt: TGTGCTAGTGGTCCGGACAGGGGCGCTGAAGCTTTCTTT
v_gene: TRBV5-4; d_gene: TRBD1; abundance: -; j_gene: TRBJ1-1; CDR3aa: CASSPDRDLNTEAFF; CDR3nt: TGTGCCAGCAGCCCTGACAGGGACCTTAACACTGAAGCTTTCTTT
v_gene: TRBV6-1; d_gene: TRBD1; abundance: -; j_gene: TRBJ2-7; CDR3aa: CASRAGTGPYEQYF; CDR3nt: TGTGCCAGCAGGGCGGGGACAGGCCCCTACGAGCAGTACTTC
v_gene: TRBV2; d_gene: -; abundance: -; j_gene: TRBJ2-1; CDR3aa: CASMATYFYNEQFF; CDR3nt: TGTGCCAGCATGGCGACTTATTTCTACAATGAGCAGTTCTTC
v_gene: TRBV6-5; d_gene: -; abundance: -; j_gene: TRBJ2-1; CDR3aa: CASSSRTDYNEQFF; CDR3nt: TGTGCCAGCAGTTCTCGGACAGATTACAATGAGCAGTTCTTC
v_gene: TRBV5-5; d_gene: TRBD2; abundance: -; j_gene: TRBJ2-5; CDR3aa: CASSSFGGVETQYF; CDR3nt: TGTGCCAGCAGCTCCTTTGGGGGGGTGGAGACCCAGTACTTC
v_gene: TRBV11-2; d_gene: -; abundance: -; j_gene: TRBJ2-7; CDR3aa: CASSYRTGGGNEQYF; CDR3nt: TGTGCCAGCAGCTATAGAACAGGGGGGGGTAACGAGCAGTACTTC
v_gene: TRBV6-5; d_gene: -; abundance: -; j_gene: TRBJ1-5; CDR3aa: CASRPGVLSNQPQHF; CDR3nt: TGTGCCAGCAGGCCCGGGGTTCTTAGCAATCAGCCCCAGCATTTT
v_gene: TRBV6-5; d_gene: TRBD1; abundance: -; j_gene: TRBJ2-7; CDR3aa: CASSYSTGRHEQYF; CDR3nt: TGTGCCAGCAGTTACTCGACAGGGAGACACGAGCAGTACTTC
v_gene: TRBV28; d_gene: -; abundance: -; j_gene: TRBJ1-1; CDR3aa: CASPQPAGGLTEAFF; CDR3nt: TGTGCCAGCCCCCAACCCGCTGGGGGGTTGACTGAAGCTTTCTTT